Listed below are T cell receptor beta chains from one sample, sequenced in a study of T-cell memory formation after mild COVID-19. TCRdb re-derived calls from the 5' RACE reads in MiXCR, one entry per CDR3 protein. This table has around 250,000 distinct CDR3 sequences, 16% appearing once. Sample: PBMCs or a T cell subset sorted from them (not recorded which). The receptors originated from a man aged 18 to 30 who had mild COVID-19 (a few samples of this study predate the infection). Cell type and time point are not known. Both conserved end residues are part of each CDR3. The order of the fields is V gene, D gene, J gene, clone size, CDR3 protein, CDR3 DNA. The D gene is left open where the match is weak. Only some rows state a clone size, as once, few, many or a class for expanded clones.

>TRBV12-5|-|TRBJ1-5|-
CASGTKQEDSNQPQHF
TGTGCTAGTGGTACCAAACAGGAGGATAGCAATCAGCCCCAGCATTTT
>TRBV7-9|-|TRBJ2-7|-
CASSLGYTHNEQYF
TGTGCCAGCAGCTTAGGGTATACCCACAACGAGCAGTACTTC
>TRBV14|TRBD2|TRBJ2-4|-
CASSQGGGAIQNIQYF
TGTGCCAGCAGCCAAGGCGGGGGGGCGATCCAAAACATTCAGTACTTC
>TRBV19|-|TRBJ1-5|-
CASSIAGANQPQHF
TGTGCCAGTAGTATAGCAGGGGCCAATCAGCCCCAGCATTTT
>TRBV6-4|-|TRBJ2-2|-
CASSDSRGVSTGELFF
TGTGCCAGCAGTGACTCGAGGGGGGTCTCCACCGGGGAGCTGTTTTTT
>TRBV7-2|-|TRBJ2-6|-
CASSLRGAGANVLTF
TGTGCCAGCAGCCTGAGGGGTGCTGGGGCCAACGTCCTGACTTTC
>TRBV24-1|-|TRBJ2-2|many
CATSVKSTGELFF
TGTGCCACCAGTGTCAAATCTACAGGGGAGCTGTTTTTT
>TRBV2|-|TRBJ2-1|-
CASTWLRQFF
TGTGCCAGCACCTGGCTCAGGCAGTTCTTC
>TRBV5-6|TRBD1|TRBJ2-7|-
CASSPTGFYYEQYF
TGTGCCAGCAGCCCGACAGGGTTCTACTACGAGCAGTACTTC
>TRBV6-2/TRBV6-3|-|TRBJ1-1|few
CASSWSDRTEAFF
TGTGCCAGCAGTTGGTCAGATCGGACTGAAGCTTTCTTT
>TRBV5-1|-|TRBJ2-6|few
CASSSFRANVLTF
TGCGCCAGCAGCTCTTTCAGGGCCAACGTCCTGACTTTC
>TRBV28|-|TRBJ1-1|few
CASSYGQQTMNTEAFF
TGTGCCAGCAGTTATGGACAGCAGACCATGAACACTGAAGCTTTCTTT
>TRBV27|-|TRBJ1-1|many
CASSLGRNTEAFF
TGTGCCAGCAGCTTAGGCAGGAACACTGAAGCTTTCTTT
>TRBV4-3|-|TRBJ1-4|few
CASSQVWGGPNEKLFF
TGCGCCAGCAGCCAAGTATGGGGAGGTCCTAATGAAAAACTGTTTTTT
>TRBV3-1|-|TRBJ2-1|few
CASSQGRVAEQFF
TGTGCCAGCAGCCAAGGGAGGGTGGCCGAGCAGTTCTTC
>TRBV7-2|TRBD1|TRBJ1-6|-
CASSPVGGLGSPLHF
TGTGCCAGCAGCCCAGTAGGGGGCCTGGGTTCACCCCTCCACTTT
>TRBV4-2|TRBD2|TRBJ2-7|-
CASSQDRGGSYEQYF
TGTGCCAGCAGCCAAGATCGCGGGGGATCCTACGAGCAGTACTTC
>TRBV28|-|TRBJ2-3|-
CASSLQRDTQYF
TGTGCCAGCAGCCTACAGAGGGATACGCAGTATTTT
>TRBV12-3/TRBV12-4|-|TRBJ1-1|-
CASSLNSQVTEAFF
TGTGCCAGCAGTTTGAACAGTCAAGTCACTGAAGCTTTCTTT
>TRBV5-1|TRBD2|TRBJ2-5|-
CASSYGGDQETQYF
TGCGCCAGCAGCTATGGGGGGGACCAAGAGACCCAGTACTTC
>TRBV9|TRBD2|TRBJ2-1|few
CASSVEGLAGGSSYNEQFF
TGTGCCAGCAGCGTAGAGGGACTAGCGGGGGGGAGCTCCTACAATGAGCAGTTCTTC
>TRBV7-8|-|TRBJ2-6|-
CASSLVRAGANVLTF
TGTGCCAGCAGCTTAGTGAGGGCCGGGGCCAACGTCCTGACTTTC
>TRBV7-8|-|TRBJ1-5|-
CASSSERYQPQHF
TGTGCCAGCAGCTCTGAAAGATATCAGCCCCAGCATTTT
>TRBV6-5|-|TRBJ2-3|few
CASSPVGTDTQYF
TGTGCCAGCAGCCCAGTGGGCACAGATACGCAGTATTTT
>TRBV5-1|-|TRBJ2-7|few
CASSWTVSYEQYF
TGCGCCAGCAGCTGGACGGTTAGCTACGAGCAGTACTTC
>TRBV4-2|-|TRBJ1-1|-
CASSQLQGNTEAFF
TGTGCCAGCAGCCAGTTACAGGGAAACACTGAAGCTTTCTTT
>TRBV20-1|TRBD1|TRBJ2-7|few
CSAGTGVGEQYF
TGCAGTGCTGGGACAGGGGTGGGCGAGCAGTACTTC
>TRBV27|TRBD2|TRBJ2-1|many
CASSSGGTSGRKQFF
TGTGCCAGCAGTTCAGGCGGGACTAGCGGGAGGAAGCAGTTCTTC
>TRBV28|-|TRBJ1-5|few
CASRITGINQPQHF
TGTGCCAGCAGAATTACAGGGATAAATCAGCCCCAGCATTTT
>TRBV6-5|-|TRBJ1-2|-
CASSKRQKTRPYGYTF
TGTGCCAGCAGTAAACGACAGAAAACACGCCCCTATGGCTACACCTTC
>TRBV24-1|-|TRBJ2-5|few
CATSDPDSGVAQYF
TGTGCCACCAGTGATCCGGACTCGGGGGTGGCCCAGTACTTC
>TRBV5-1|-|TRBJ1-1|few
CASSLGYSEAFF
TGCGCCAGCAGCTTGGGGTACAGCGAAGCTTTCTTT
>TRBV7-2|TRBD1|TRBJ2-2|-
CASSLQGEVGELFF
TGTGCCAGCAGCTTGCAGGGGGAAGTCGGGGAGCTGTTTTTT
>TRBV7-9|-|TRBJ1-1|few
CASSLAPRVMAEAFF
TGTGCCAGCAGCTTAGCCCCCAGGGTTATGGCTGAAGCTTTCTTT
>TRBV6-2/TRBV6-3|-|TRBJ1-2|-
CASGPGGYTF
TGTGCCAGCGGTCCCGGTGGCTACACCTTC
>TRBV30|TRBD2|TRBJ2-5|-
CAWSVGLAGEETQYF
TGTGCCTGGAGTGTGGGACTAGCGGGGGAAGAGACCCAGTACTTC
>TRBV6-5|TRBD2|TRBJ2-1|-
CASSPGGRGVFEQFF
TGTGCCAGCAGCCCTGGGGGTCGGGGGGTCTTCGAGCAGTTCTTC
>TRBV5-1|-|TRBJ2-5|few
CASRGVSAQYF
TGCGCCAGCAGGGGAGTCTCGGCCCAGTACTTC
>TRBV14|-|TRBJ2-5|-
CASRKLPGETQYF
TGTGCCAGCAGAAAATTGCCAGGGGAGACCCAGTACTTC
>TRBV6-2/TRBV6-3|TRBD1|TRBJ2-7|-
CASSRTGSIYEQYF
TGTGCCAGCAGTCGGACAGGGTCGATCTACGAGCAGTACTTC
>TRBV18|TRBD1|TRBJ2-5|-
CASSPAGTGVRETQYF
TGTGCCAGCTCACCCGCCGGGACAGGGGTTCGGGAGACCCAGTACTTC
>TRBV10-2|-|TRBJ1-2|-
CASSESTRANYGYTF
TGCGCCAGCAGTGAGTCGACCAGAGCTAACTATGGCTACACCTTC
>TRBV5-1|-|TRBJ2-2|many
CASSPPTYTGELFF
TGCGCCAGCAGCCCCCCGACCTACACGGGGGAGCTGTTTTTT